This is a list of T cell receptor beta chains from one sample in a study of T cells in Graves' hyperthyroidism and ophthalmopathy. TCRdb passed the multiplex PCR reads through MiXCR, listing each CDR3 protein once. The sample includes 400,000 or so distinct CDR3 sequences, more than 12% of them seen just once. The specimen sequenced was blood. All receptors derive from a woman in her 30s with Graves' ophthalmopathy. Each CDR3 is given without its conserved first and last residue.

v_call	cdr3_aa
TRBV30	AWRILGTTNEQF
TRBV5-4	ASSLVSGGYNEQF
TRBV7-9	ASSWETYRHEQY
TRBV19	ASSIFRGRGDPSTEAF
TRBV27	ASSLRRSATDTQY
TRBV20-1	SATMALNTGELF
TRBV7-8	ASSYGQSYEQY
TRBV19	ATTRLAGGVETQY
TRBV29-1	SVGHESLNEKLF
TRBV6-1	ASRTDSAGNGYT
TRBV10-3	AISQDTFSYEQY
TRBV7-2	ASSTSGRSYEQY
TRBV27	ASGLAGGPMTDTQY
TRBV20-1	SAREGRGSPLH
TRBV7-2	ASSLLGLGAVYGYT
TRBV5-1	ASSLWRVSGTDTQY
TRBV7-2	ASSYLRVGNTEAF
TRBV6-1	ATQRTGSAEQY
TRBV14	ASSQVPPNEQF
TRBV20-1	RGTGTGGLLYEQY
TRBV20-1	SALKRTGDGYT
TRBV5-6	ASSRGYNEQF
TRBV29-1	SVEGHREHNEQF
TRBV7-9	ASSLTLTGMQETQY
TRBV2	ASSGTVRSYEQY
TRBV3-1	ASSHRGLAYGYT
TRBV15	ATSREGVSGNTIY
TRBV5-1	ASSLAFRGGSTDTQY
TRBV27	ASRNGGSYGQY
TRBV28	ASSPTGGQGEGYT
TRBV5-1	ASSLDRNYGYT
TRBV20-1	SANTGISYEQY
TRBV9	ASSVDQGGHYGYT
TRBV5-1	ASSSQGAATTGTEAF
TRBV30	AWNHRVNQPQH
TRBV6-1	ASSIGTGGSGETQY
TRBV28	AATPGQSSTDTQY
TRBV10-2	ASSERGSGGANIDTQY
TRBV4-1	ASIGKGDYGYT
TRBV27	ASSPPRGGQTDTQY